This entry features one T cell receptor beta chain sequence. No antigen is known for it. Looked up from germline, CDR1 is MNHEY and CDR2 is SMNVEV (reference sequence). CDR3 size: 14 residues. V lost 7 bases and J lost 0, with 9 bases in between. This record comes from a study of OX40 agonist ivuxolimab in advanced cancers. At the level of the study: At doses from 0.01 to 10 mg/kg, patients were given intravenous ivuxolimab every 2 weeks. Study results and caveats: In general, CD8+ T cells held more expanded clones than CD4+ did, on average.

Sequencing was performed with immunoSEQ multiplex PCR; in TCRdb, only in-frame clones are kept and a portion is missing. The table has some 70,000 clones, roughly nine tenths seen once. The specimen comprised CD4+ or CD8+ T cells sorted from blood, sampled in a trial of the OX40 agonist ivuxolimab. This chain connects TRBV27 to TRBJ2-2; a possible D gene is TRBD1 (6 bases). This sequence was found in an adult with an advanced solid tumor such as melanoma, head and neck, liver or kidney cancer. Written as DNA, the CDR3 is TGTGCCAGCACCAGGACAGCGAACACCGGGGAGCTGTTTTTT. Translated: CASTRTANTGELFF.